This T cell receptor beta chain was documented in a study of CD8+CD57+ T cells in acquired aplastic anemia. At the level of the study: Sorted CD4+ and CD8+ cells gave an average of around 3.3 ug of DNA.

Whoever was chosen for sequencing had shown CD8+CD57+ cell expansion by flow cytometry. Points from the study as a whole: Levels of CD8+ Simpson's diversity were not significantly distinct in patients versus controls.

This clonotype was observed a handful of times. The antigen is not known. Trimming cost V 5 bases and J 1 base; bases outside gene matches: 2. This CDR3 has 14 amino acids. The germline V gene has CDR1 SGHTA and CDR2 FQGTGA. Genomic DNA was employed as the template in profiling TCR beta VDJ and CDR3. Using its own MiXCR run on the reads, TCRdb lists one record per CDR3 protein. The sample shows roughly 150,000 distinct CDR3 sequences, over 40% of them seen only once. V gene TRBV7-3 combines with J gene TRBJ1-2; 9 bases agree with TRBD1. This TCR derives from a human donor with aplastic anemia. The sample comprised sorted CD4+, CD8+, or CD8+CD57+ T cells (not recorded which) from PBMCs. This CDR3 reads CASSQGQGNYGYTF. The DNA for the CDR3 is TGTGCCAGCAGCCAGGGACAGGGTAACTATGGCTACACCTTC.